The next 29 T cell receptor beta chains were all read from a single sample in a study of blood T cell repertoires in COVID-19. Using immunoSEQ multiplex PCR, the repertoire was profiled, and TCRdb retains in-frame clones only, with some absent. The sample includes some 140,000 clones, almost 85% of them seen just once. Sequencing was performed on PBMCs or T cells enriched from blood (not recorded which). Receptors originate from a man aged 35 to 55 with acute COVID-19.

V usage is TRBV11-2 and J usage is TRBJ2-7; 9 bases line up with TRBD2. The V gene's germline CDR1 is SGHAT and CDR2 FQNNGV. After removal of 5 bases from V and 2 bases from J, the junction contained 7 bases not matched to a gene. This CDR3 comprises 15 residues. The CDR3 reads CASSTPTSGTYEQYF. For the CDR3, the DNA is TGTGCCAGCAGCACACCGACTAGCGGAACCTACGAGCAGTACTTC.

The chain carries TRBV6-5 and TRBJ2-7, with a weak D call TRBD1 (5 bases). This CDR3 contains 14 residues. V shed 2 bases and J shed 3 bases, with 11 bases lying between them. Germline V CDR1 and CDR2: MNHEY, SVGAGI. The CDR3 DNA reads TGTGCCAGCAGTTACGGACACCAAGGCTACGAGCAGTACTTC. Translated, it gives CASSYGHQGYEQYF.

The chain has TRBV28 and TRBJ1-6; TRBD1 matches 8 bases. The germline gives CDR1 MDHEN, CDR2 SYDVKM. The CDR3 runs to 13 residues. The V gene end was trimmed by 6 bases and the J gene end by 9 bases; junction bases not matched to a gene: 4. For the CDR3, the DNA is TGTGCCAGCAGACCAGGGGGCGGTTCACCCCTCCACTTT. This sequence encodes CASRPGGGSPLHF. The full variable domain, its missing parts supplied by reference TRBV28 and TRBJ1-6, is DVKVTQSSRYLVKRTGEKVFLECVQDMDHENMFWYRQDPGLGLRLIYFSYDVKMKEKGDIPEGYSVSREKKERFSLILESASTNQTSMYLCASRPGGGSPLHFGNGTRLTVT.

The chain recombines TRBV5-1 with TRBJ2-7; the match to TRBD1 covers 9 bases. The CDR3 is made up of 14 amino acids. Germline V gives CDR1 SGHRS, CDR2 YFSETQ. V trimming: 3 bases; J trimming: 2 bases; junction bases outside the gene matches: 3. The CDR3 sequence is CASSWTGDTYEQYF. CDR3 bases: TGCGCCAGCAGCTGGACAGGGGATACCTACGAGCAGTACTTC.

The chain carries TRBV30 and TRBJ1-4; 10 bases fit TRBD1. CDR1 GTSNPN and CDR2 SVGIG come from the germline V gene (reference sequence). This CDR3 comprises 14 residues. The V segment lost 7 bases and the J segment 6 bases; nucleotides outside the gene matches: 8. The CDR3: CASAGGQGYEKLFF. The CDR3 coding sequence is TGTGCCTCCGCTGGGGGACAGGGGTATGAAAAACTGTTTTTT.

CDR3 residues: CAWSTPWDRGYTGELFF. The DNA of the CDR3 is TGTGCCTGGAGTACTCCCTGGGACAGGGGGTACACCGGGGAGCTGTTTTTT. V is TRBV30 and J is TRBJ2-2, with 11 bases lining up with TRBD1. Germline assignment: CDR1 GTSNPN and CDR2 SVGIG (reference sequence). J was trimmed by 3 bases and V by 2 bases; bases with no gene match: 8. There are 17 residues in the CDR3.

CDR3: CACDGGGNQPQHF. The CDR3 DNA sequence: TGTGCCTGCGATGGGGGGGGCAATCAGCCCCAGCATTTT. This chain joins TRBV30 and TRBJ1-5; TRBD1 is a possible D gene (5 bases). The V end lost 6 bases, the J end lost 2 bases, and 11 bases lay between the germline ends. The germline V gene encodes CDR1 GTSNPN and CDR2 SVGIG (reference sequence). The CDR3 totals 13 residues. Together with reference TRBV30 and TRBJ1-5, the CDR3 gives the full variable domain: SQTIHQWPATLVQPVGSPLSLECTVEGTSNPNLYWYRQAAGRGLQLLFYSVGIGQISSEVPQNLSASRPQDRQFILSSKKLLLSDSGFYLCACDGGGNQPQHFGDGTRLSIL.

The chain combines TRBV2 with TRBJ1-1; D is uncertain. Germline values: CDR1 SNHLY, CDR2 FYNNEI. The CDR3 is 14 residues long. Trimming left V 3 bases short and J 5 bases short, with 13 bases between. CDR3 sequence reads: CASSDEGLRTEAFF. The CDR3 DNA sequence: TGTGCCAGCAGTGACGAGGGCTTACGGACTGAAGCTTTCTTT.

Only a few counts were recorded for this clone. The V and J genes are TRBV18 and TRBJ1-1; perhaps TRBD1 as D (6 bases). The germline V gene has CDR1 KGHSH and CDR2 LQKENI. Trimming pared 6 bases from V and 3 bases from J, leaving 11 bases between. The CDR3 extends over 13 amino acids. As DNA, the CDR3 is TGTGCCAGCTCTCCAAACAGGGACACTGAAGCTTTCTTT. Amino acid sequence: CASSPNRDTEAFF.

The chain combines TRBV2 with TRBJ1-2; TRBD1 matches 7 bases. The CDR3 extends over 14 amino acids. The V segment lost 7 bases and the J segment 5 bases; nucleotides outside the gene matches: 10. The germline CDR1 and CDR2 sequences are SNHLY and FYNNEI. The CDR3 sequence is CASNFLQGTYGYTF. CDR3 nucleotide sequence: TGTGCCAGCAACTTTCTACAGGGGACATATGGCTACACCTTC.

The chain has TRBV5-4 and TRBJ1-2; a weak D match, TRBD1 (6 bases). Germline CDR1 and CDR2: SGHNT and YYREEE (reference sequence). The ends were cut back, 5 bases at V and 8 bases at J, with 25 bases in the middle. The CDR3 is 16 amino acids. The CDR3 DNA follows: TGTGCCAGCAGTCGTCCCAATATCCGGGGGGCGTGGGGCTACACCTTC. This gives the protein CASSRPNIRGAWGYTF.

The CDR3 DNA follows: TGTGCCAGCAGCCTCGGACAGGGCTCCGGGGAGCTGTTTTTT. This gives the protein CASSLGQGSGELFF. The rearrangement joins TRBV6-2 or TRBV6-3 to TRBJ2-2, with 8 bases identical to TRBD1. Germline CDR1 is MNHEY and CDR2 is SVGEGT. Trimming removed 6 bases from V and 6 bases from J; junction bases left unmatched: 6. The length of the CDR3 is 14 residues.

The CDR3 loop is CASSPGQAGGRNSPLHF. CDR3 in DNA: TGTGCCAGCAGTCCAGGCCAGGCCGGGGGGAGGAATTCACCCCTCCACTTT. The rearrangement links TRBV2 to TRBJ1-6; D is perhaps TRBD1 (5 bases). CDR3 length equals 17 residues. The V gene lost 5 bases and the J gene lost 7 bases, with 21 bases spanning the gap. Germline CDR1 and CDR2: SNHLY and FYNNEI.

This clone showed up just a few times. The chain joins TRBV19 to TRBJ2-5; a weak D match, TRBD1 (6 bases). The germline V gene encodes CDR1 LNHDA and CDR2 SQIVND (reference sequence). This CDR3 contains 14 residues. Trimming removed 5 bases from V and 5 bases from J, with 15 bases in between. In nucleotides, the CDR3 is TGTGCCAGTAGTTATGGGGGCCTGGGGGAGACCCAGTACTTC. It is translated as CASSYGGLGETQYF.

In its sample, this clone was seen once. V gene TRBV20-1 combines with J gene TRBJ2-7; D may be TRBD2 (8 bases). Germline CDR1 and CDR2: DFQATT and SNEGSKA (reference sequence). V shed 3 bases and J shed 1 base, with 19 bases lying between them. The CDR3 sequence is 16 residues long. CDR3 sequence: CSASRGLAGGSYEQYF. The DNA of the CDR3 is TGCAGTGCTAGTAGGGGGCTAGCGGGTGGATCCTACGAGCAGTACTTC.

The chain employs TRBV6-5 and TRBJ1-5; perhaps TRBD1 as D (5 bases). Trimming took 2 bases from V and 5 from J, leaving 7 bases between them. The V gene's germline CDR1 is MNHEY and CDR2 SVGAGI. The CDR3 consists of 13 residues. CDR3 protein: CASSYGADQPQHF. CDR3 nucleotides: TGTGCCAGCAGTTACGGGGCGGATCAGCCCCAGCATTTT.

This chain uses TRBV20-1 with TRBJ2-3, with D possibly being TRBD2 (5 bases). The CDR3 has 15 residues. V was shortened by 3 bases and J by 4 bases, with 17 bases between the two germline ends. Looked up from germline, CDR1 is DFQATT and CDR2 is SNEGSKA (reference sequence). CDR3 amino acids: CSASRPGSVADTQYF. CDR3 DNA: TGCAGTGCTAGTAGACCGGGAAGTGTGGCAGATACGCAGTATTTT.

The chain links TRBV5-1 to TRBJ1-1, with 9 bases that match TRBD1. The V segment lost 0 bases and the J segment 1 base; nucleotides outside the gene matches: 7. CDR1 SGHRS and CDR2 YFSETQ come from the germline V gene. This CDR3 is 17 amino acids long. CDR3 sequence: CASSLVGTGTQNTEAFF. The CDR3 nucleotides are TGCGCCAGCAGCTTGGTTGGGACAGGGACTCAGAACACTGAAGCTTTCTTT.

The genes are TRBV9 and TRBJ2-7; D not resolved. The V and J ends lost 5 bases and 4 bases respectively, with 7 bases between them. CDR3 length equals 11 residues. Looked up from germline, CDR1 is SGDLS and CDR2 is YYNGEE. CDR3 coding DNA: TGTGCCAGCAGTTCCGGGTACGAGCAGTACTTC. Protein: CASSSGYEQYF. Based on the CDR3 plus reference TRBV9 and TRBJ2-7, the full variable domain is DSGVTQTPKHLITATGQRVTLRCSPRSGDLSVYWYQQSLDQGLQFLIQYYNGEERAKGNILERFSAQQFPDLHSELNLSSLELGDSALYFCASSSGYEQYFGPGTRLTVT.

The chain employs TRBV10-2 and TRBJ2-5; 9 bases fit TRBD2. From germline, CDR1 is WSHSY and CDR2 SAAADI. V was pared by 6 bases and J by 0 bases, with 5 bases of the junction left unmatched. There are 15 residues in the CDR3. The CDR3 sequence: CASRRTSAYQETQYF. CDR3 DNA: TGCGCCAGCAGGAGGACTAGCGCGTACCAAGAGACCCAGTACTTC.

The rearrangement joins TRBV19 to TRBJ2-5; D unclear. Germline loops: CDR1 LNHDA, CDR2 SQIVND (reference sequence). Trimming shortened V by 8 bases and J by 1 base, and 11 bases separated the two germline ends. This CDR3 comprises 13 residues. CDR3 residues: CASPRLAQETQYF. CDR3 DNA sequence: TGTGCCAGTCCTAGACTCGCCCAAGAGACCCAGTACTTC.

The V gene is TRBV6-1, the J gene TRBJ2-7; TRBD2 matches at 8 bases. The V gene's germline CDR1 is MNHNS and CDR2 SASEGT. This CDR3 spans 15 amino acids. The V gene end was trimmed by 2 bases and the J gene end by 3 bases; junction bases not matched to a gene: 6. The CDR3 protein is CASSEFGSGSYEQYF. Here the CDR3 DNA reads TGTGCCAGCAGTGAATTTGGAAGCGGGAGCTACGAGCAGTACTTC.

The J gene is TRBJ1-3, the V gene TRBV30; unclear D gene. The germline gives CDR1 GTSNPN, CDR2 SVGIG (reference sequence). Trimming removed 0 bases from V and 0 bases from J, with 9 bases in between. The CDR3 extends over 15 amino acids. This CDR3 reads CAWSVGGGSGNTIYF. DNA of the CDR3: TGTGCCTGGAGTGTAGGAGGCGGCTCTGGAAACACCATATATTTT.

The chain combines TRBV12-3 or TRBV12-4 with TRBJ2-5; D perhaps matches TRBD1 (6 bases). The CDR3 extends over 13 amino acids. V was shortened by 6 bases and J by 0 bases, with 8 bases between the two germline ends. The CDR3 DNA is TGTGCCAGCAGCCGGGACAACCAAGAGACCCAGTACTTC. Protein sequence: CASSRDNQETQYF.

The chain links TRBV14 to TRBJ2-3; D might be TRBD1 (5 bases). Germline values: CDR1 SGHDN, CDR2 FVKESK. V lost 1 base and J lost 3, with 5 bases in between. This CDR3 is 13 amino acids long. The chain's CDR3 is CASSQGQTDTQYF. The CDR3 DNA is TGTGCCAGCAGCCAAGGACAGACAGATACGCAGTATTTT.

The chain couples TRBV7-9 to TRBJ1-1; D not certain. Germline CDR1 reads SEHNR; CDR2 reads FQNEAQ (reference sequence). Trimming stripped 8 bases from V and 3 bases from J, with 16 bases between. This CDR3 comprises 14 residues. This chain's CDR3 is CASVFFSGDTEAFF. CDR3 bases: TGTGCCAGCGTCTTCTTTAGTGGAGACACTGAAGCTTTCTTT.

V usage is TRBV30 and J usage is TRBJ1-1; D ambiguous. Germline CDR1 is GTSNPN and CDR2 is SVGIG (reference sequence). This CDR3 has 13 residues. The V end lost 4 bases, the J end lost 11 bases, and 20 bases lay between the germline ends. CDR3 sequence: CAWNPEPHTKAFF. The CDR3, as DNA: TGTGCCTGGAACCCGGAACCGCACACTAAGGCTTTCTTT.

This clone has only a few counts. V is TRBV10-3 and J is TRBJ2-5; D might be TRBD2 (5 bases). Germline V gene sequence: CDR1 ENHRY, CDR2 SYGVKD. V was pared by 5 bases and J by 2 bases, with 12 bases between. The CDR3 covers 14 residues. CDR3 sequence: CAISPGGTQETQYF. Here the CDR3 DNA reads TGTGCCATCAGTCCTGGAGGAACACAAGAGACCCAGTACTTC.

The chain uses TRBV5-5 and TRBJ2-7; D may be TRBD2 (6 bases). From germline, CDR1 is SGHKS and CDR2 YYEKEE (reference sequence). The CDR3 is made up of 16 amino acids. Trimming left V 0 bases short and J 2 bases short, with 15 bases between. The CDR3 spells CASSLAPGLGTYEQYF. DNA of the CDR3: TGTGCCAGCAGCTTGGCGCCGGGACTGGGAACCTACGAGCAGTACTTC.